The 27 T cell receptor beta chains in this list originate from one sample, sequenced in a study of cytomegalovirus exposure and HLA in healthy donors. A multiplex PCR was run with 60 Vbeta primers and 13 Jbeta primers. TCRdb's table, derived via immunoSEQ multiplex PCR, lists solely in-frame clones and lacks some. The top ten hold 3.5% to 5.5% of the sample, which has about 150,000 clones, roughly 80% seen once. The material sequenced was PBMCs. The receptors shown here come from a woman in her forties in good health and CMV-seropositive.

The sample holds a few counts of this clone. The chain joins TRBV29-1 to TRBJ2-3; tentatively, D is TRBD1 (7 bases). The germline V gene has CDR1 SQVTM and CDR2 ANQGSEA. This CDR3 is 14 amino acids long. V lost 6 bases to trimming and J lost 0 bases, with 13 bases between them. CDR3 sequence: CSVTRGTSTDTQYF. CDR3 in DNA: TGCAGCGTCACCAGGGGGACTAGCACAGATACGCAGTATTTT.

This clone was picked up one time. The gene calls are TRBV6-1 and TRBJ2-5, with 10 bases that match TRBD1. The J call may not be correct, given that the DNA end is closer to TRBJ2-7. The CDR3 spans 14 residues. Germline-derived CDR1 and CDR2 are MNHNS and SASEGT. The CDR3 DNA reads TGTGCCAGCAGCCCGGGACAGGGGTACTACGAGCAGTACTTC. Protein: CASSPGQGYYEQYF.

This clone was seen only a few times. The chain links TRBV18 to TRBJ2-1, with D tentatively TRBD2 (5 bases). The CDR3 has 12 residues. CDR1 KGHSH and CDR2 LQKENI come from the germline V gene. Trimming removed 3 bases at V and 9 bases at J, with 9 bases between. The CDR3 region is CASSPGVVEQFF. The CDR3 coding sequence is TGTGCCAGCTCACCGGGAGTTGTTGAGCAGTTCTTC.

The DNA of the CDR3 is TGTGCCAGCAGCCCGGGGGACAGCTCTGGAAACACCATATATTTT. This gives the protein CASSPGDSSGNTIYF. The chain recombines TRBV9 with TRBJ1-3; 7 nucleotides agree with TRBD1. The ends lost 4 bases at V and 0 bases at J; junction bases unmatched: 4. The CDR3 has 15 residues. Per the germline V gene, CDR1 is SGDLS and CDR2 is YYNGEE.

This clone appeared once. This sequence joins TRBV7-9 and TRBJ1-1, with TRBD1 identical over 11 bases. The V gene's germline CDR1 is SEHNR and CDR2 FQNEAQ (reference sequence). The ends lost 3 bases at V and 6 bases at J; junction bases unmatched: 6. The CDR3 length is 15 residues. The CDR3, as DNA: TGTGCCAGCAGCTTTCCGGACAGGGGGCAGGCTGAAGCTTTCTTT. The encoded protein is CASSFPDRGQAEAFF.

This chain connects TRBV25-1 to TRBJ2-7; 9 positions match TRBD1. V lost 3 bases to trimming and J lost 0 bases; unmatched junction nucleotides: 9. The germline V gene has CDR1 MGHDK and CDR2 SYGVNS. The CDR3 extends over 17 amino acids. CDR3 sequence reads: CASSEAPGQGPSYEQYF. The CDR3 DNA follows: TGTGCCAGCAGTGAGGCCCCCGGACAGGGGCCCTCCTACGAGCAGTACTTC.

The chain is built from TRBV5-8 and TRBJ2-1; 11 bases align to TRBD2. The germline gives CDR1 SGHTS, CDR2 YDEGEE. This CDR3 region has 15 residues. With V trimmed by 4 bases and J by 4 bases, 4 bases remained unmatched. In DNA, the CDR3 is TGTGCCAGCAGCATCCTAGCGGGAGGTTACAATGAGCAGTTCTTC. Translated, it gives CASSILAGGYNEQFF.

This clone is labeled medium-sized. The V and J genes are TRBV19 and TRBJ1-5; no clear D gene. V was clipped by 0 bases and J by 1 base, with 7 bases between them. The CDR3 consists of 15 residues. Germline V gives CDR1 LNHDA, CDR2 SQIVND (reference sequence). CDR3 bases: TGTGCCAGTAGTATAGAGGTGAGGAGCAATCAGCCCCAGCATTTT. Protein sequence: CASSIEVRSNQPQHF.

CDR3 bases: TGTGCCAGCAGTGAAGGGCGCCTGACCGGTGGGGAGCAGTACTTC. This codes for CASSEGRLTGGEQYF. This sequence joins TRBV6-1 and TRBJ2-5; maybe TRBD2 (5 bases). V gave up 1 base and J gave up 11 bases, with 20 bases separating them. Germline CDR1 reads MNHNS; CDR2 reads SASEGT. CDR3 length equals 15 residues.

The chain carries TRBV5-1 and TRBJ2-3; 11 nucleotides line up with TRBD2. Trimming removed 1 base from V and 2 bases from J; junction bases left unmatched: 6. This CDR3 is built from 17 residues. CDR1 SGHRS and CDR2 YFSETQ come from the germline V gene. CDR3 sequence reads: CASSLSVAGGTTDTQYF. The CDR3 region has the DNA TGCGCCAGCAGCTTGTCAGTAGCGGGGGGGACCACAGATACGCAGTATTTT.

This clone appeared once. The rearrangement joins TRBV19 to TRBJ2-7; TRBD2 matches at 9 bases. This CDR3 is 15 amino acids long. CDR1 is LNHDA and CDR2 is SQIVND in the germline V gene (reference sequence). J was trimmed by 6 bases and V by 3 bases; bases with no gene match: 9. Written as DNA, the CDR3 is TGTGCCAGTAGTATCTCGGCTAGCGGGACGGTCGAGCAGTACTTC. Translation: CASSISASGTVEQYF. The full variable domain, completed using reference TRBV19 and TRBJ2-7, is DGGITQSPKYLFRKEGQNVTLSCEQNLNHDAMYWYRQDPGQGLRLIYYSQIVNDFQKGDIAEGYSVSREKKESFPLTVTSAQKNPTAFYLCASSISASGTVEQYFGPGTRLTVT.

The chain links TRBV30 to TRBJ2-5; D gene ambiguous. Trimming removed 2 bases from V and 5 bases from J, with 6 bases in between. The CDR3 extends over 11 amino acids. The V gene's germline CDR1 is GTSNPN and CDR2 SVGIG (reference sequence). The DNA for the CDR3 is TGTGCCTGGAGTCCCCTGGAGACCCAGTACTTC. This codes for CAWSPLETQYF.

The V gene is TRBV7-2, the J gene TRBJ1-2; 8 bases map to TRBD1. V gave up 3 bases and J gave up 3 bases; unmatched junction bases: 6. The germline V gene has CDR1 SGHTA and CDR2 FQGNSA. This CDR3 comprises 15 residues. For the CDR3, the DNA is TGTGCCAGCAGCTTCCAGGGGGCGTCAGACTATGGCTACACCTTC. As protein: CASSFQGASDYGYTF.

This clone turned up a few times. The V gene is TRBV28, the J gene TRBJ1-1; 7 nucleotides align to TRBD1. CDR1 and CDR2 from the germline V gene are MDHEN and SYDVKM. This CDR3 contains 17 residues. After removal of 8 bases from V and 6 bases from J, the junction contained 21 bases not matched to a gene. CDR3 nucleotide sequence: TGTGCCAGCGACAGAACCTTTTCGACAGGGAGAGGGGCTGAAGCTTTCTTT. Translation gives CASDRTFSTGRGAEAFF.

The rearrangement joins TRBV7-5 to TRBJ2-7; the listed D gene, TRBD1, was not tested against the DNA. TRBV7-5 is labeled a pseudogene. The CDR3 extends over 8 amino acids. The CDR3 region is CSRSQNPF. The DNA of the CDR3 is TGTTCCAGAAGCCAAAATCCCTTC.

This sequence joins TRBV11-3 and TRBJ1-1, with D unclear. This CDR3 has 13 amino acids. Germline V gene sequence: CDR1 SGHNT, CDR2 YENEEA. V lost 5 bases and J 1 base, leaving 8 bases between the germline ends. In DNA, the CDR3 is TGTGCCAGCAGCGGTCCAGGGAACACTGAAGCTTTCTTT. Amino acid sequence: CASSGPGNTEAFF.

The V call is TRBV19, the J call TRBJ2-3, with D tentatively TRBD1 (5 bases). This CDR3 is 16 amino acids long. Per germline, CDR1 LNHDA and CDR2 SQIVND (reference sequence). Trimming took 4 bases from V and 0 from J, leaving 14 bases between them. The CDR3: CASSRPAGSSTDTQYF. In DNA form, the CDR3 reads TGTGCCAGTAGTAGGCCGGCAGGGTCTAGCACAGATACGCAGTATTTT.

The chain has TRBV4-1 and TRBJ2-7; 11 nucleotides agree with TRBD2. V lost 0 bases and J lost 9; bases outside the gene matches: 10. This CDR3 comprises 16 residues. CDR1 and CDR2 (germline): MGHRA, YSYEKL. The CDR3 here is CASSQDSTSGSGWQYF. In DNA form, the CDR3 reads TGCGCCAGCAGCCAAGATTCAACTAGCGGGAGTGGTTGGCAGTACTTC.

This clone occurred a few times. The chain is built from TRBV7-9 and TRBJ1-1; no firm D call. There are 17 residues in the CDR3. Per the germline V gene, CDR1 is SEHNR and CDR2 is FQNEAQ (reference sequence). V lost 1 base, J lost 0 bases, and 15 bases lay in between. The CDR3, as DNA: TGTGCCAGCAGCTTAGGTCGGACTCACTTCATGAACACTGAAGCTTTCTTT. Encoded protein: CASSLGRTHFMNTEAFF.

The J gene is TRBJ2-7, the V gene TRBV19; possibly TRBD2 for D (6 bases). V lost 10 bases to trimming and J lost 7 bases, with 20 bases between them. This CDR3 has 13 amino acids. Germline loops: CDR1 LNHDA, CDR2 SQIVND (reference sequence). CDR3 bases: TGTGCCACCGGAACGGAGGGGACGGGGGAGCAGTACTTC. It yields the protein CATGTEGTGEQYF.

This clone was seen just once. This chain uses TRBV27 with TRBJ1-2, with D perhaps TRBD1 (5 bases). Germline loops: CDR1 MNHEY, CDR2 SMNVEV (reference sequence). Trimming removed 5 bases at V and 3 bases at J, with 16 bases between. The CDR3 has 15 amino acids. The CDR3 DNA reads TGTGCCAGCAGTCCCGACGGGGGGTGGGACTATGGCTACACCTTC. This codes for CASSPDGGWDYGYTF.

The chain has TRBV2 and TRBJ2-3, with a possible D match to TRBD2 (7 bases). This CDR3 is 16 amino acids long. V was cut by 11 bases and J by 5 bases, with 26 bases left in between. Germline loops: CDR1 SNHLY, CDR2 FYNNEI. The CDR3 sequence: CAPVRRETTGQDTQYF. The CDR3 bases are TGTGCCCCCGTGAGGCGGGAGACTACGGGACAAGATACGCAGTATTTT. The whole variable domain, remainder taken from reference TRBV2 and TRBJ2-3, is EPEVTQTPSHQVTQMGQEVILRCVPISNHLYFYWYRQILGQKVEFLVSFYNNEISEKSEIFDDQFSVERPDGSNFTLKIRSTKLEDSAMYFCAPVRRETTGQDTQYFGPGTRLTVL.

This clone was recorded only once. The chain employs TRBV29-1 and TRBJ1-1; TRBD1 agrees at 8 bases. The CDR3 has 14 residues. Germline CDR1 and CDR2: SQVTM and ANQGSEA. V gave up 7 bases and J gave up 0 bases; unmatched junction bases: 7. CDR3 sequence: CSGGQGIMNTEAFF. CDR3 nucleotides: TGCAGCGGTGGACAGGGAATAATGAACACTGAAGCTTTCTTT.

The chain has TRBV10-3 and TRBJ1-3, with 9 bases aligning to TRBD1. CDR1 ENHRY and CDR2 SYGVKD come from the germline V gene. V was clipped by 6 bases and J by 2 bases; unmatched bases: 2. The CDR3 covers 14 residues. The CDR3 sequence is CAIRRTGAGNTIYF. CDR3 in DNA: TGTGCCATCAGGCGGACAGGGGCTGGAAACACCATATATTTT.

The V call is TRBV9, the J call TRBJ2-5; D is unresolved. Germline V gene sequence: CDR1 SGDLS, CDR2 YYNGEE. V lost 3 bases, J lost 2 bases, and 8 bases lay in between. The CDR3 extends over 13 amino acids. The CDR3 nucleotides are TGTGCCAGCAGCGCCCCCAGACAAGAGACCCAGTACTTC. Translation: CASSAPRQETQYF.

The CDR3 DNA is TGCGCCAGCAGCTCGCGGACCTACGAGCAGTACTTC. Translating gives CASSSRTYEQYF. The chain is built from TRBV5-1 and TRBJ2-7; D unclear. This CDR3 has 12 amino acids. Trimming pared 3 bases from V and 2 bases from J, leaving 6 bases between. Germline loops: CDR1 SGHRS, CDR2 YFSETQ.

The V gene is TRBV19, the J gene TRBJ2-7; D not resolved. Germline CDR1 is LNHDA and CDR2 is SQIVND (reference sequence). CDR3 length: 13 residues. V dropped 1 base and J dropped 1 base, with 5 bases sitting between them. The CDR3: CASSIGSSYEQYF. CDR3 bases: TGTGCCAGTAGTATAGGGAGTTCCTACGAGCAGTACTTC.